A selection of T cell receptor beta chains follows, all from one sample in a study of post-analysis software for immune sequencing data. TCRdb used MiXCR to reprocess the PCR reads, holding one entry per CDR3 protein. This sample has fewer than 850,000 distinct CDR3 sequences; 30% occur once, and the top ten carry around 0.6%. Source material: blood. Every receptor here comes from a girl aged 5-17 years with multiple sclerosis. Each CDR3 is given with its conserved first and last residue. The order of the fields is D gene, J gene, clone size, V gene, CDR3 DNA, CDR3 protein. A D gene is named only where the DNA matches it firmly. Clone size is stated in some rows and not others, as once, few, many or a class when expanded.

TRBD1,TRBJ1-1,NA,TRBV20-1,TGCAGTGCCCTGGGACAGCCCGAAGCTTTCTTT,CSALGQPEAFF
TRBD2,TRBJ2-2,NA,TRBV12-3/TRBV12-4,TGTGCCAGCAGTTCCGGGGGGGCGGTCACCGGGGAGCTGTTTTTT,CASSSGGAVTGELFF
TRBD1,TRBJ1-5,NA,TRBV19,TGTGCCAGTAGTATAAGCAGGGGGATTCAGCCCCAGCATTTT,CASSISRGIQPQHF
NA,TRBJ1-2,NA,TRBV10-3,TGTGCCATCAGTGAGTCGAGCGACAGGCTCTATGGCTACACCTTC,CAISESSDRLYGYTF
NA,TRBJ1-4,NA,TRBV20-1,TGCAGTGCAAGGCCCGGCGGGGAAAAACTGTTTTTT,CSARPGGEKLFF
TRBD2,TRBJ2-4,few,TRBV5-1,TGCGCCAGCAGCCCAGGACGGCGGGGGGACATTCAGTACTTC,CASSPGRRGDIQYF
TRBD1,TRBJ2-1,NA,TRBV5-1,TGCGCCAGCAGCTCGGGACAGCCTTACTCCTACAATGAGCAGTTCTTC,CASSSGQPYSYNEQFF
NA,TRBJ1-2,few,TRBV5-5,TGTGCCAGCAGCTTGGGCGATCGGGGGACTGAAAAGTGGGGCTACACCTTC,CASSLGDRGTEKWGYTF
NA,TRBJ2-7,few,TRBV7-9,TGTGCCAGCAGCTTAGCTGGCAGGCAGGACGAGCAGTACTTC,CASSLAGRQDEQYF
NA,TRBJ2-1,few,TRBV10-3,TGTGCCATCACCCAACCGCAGGGTGAGCAGTTCTTC,CAITQPQGEQFF
TRBD1,TRBJ2-3,NA,TRBV10-3,TGTGCCATCCACGGGACAGGGGGCACAGATACGCAGTATTTT,CAIHGTGGTDTQYF
NA,TRBJ2-1,few,TRBV15,TGTGCCACCAGCAGAGATAGCGGCCTACTTTCCTACAATGAGCAGTTCTTC,CATSRDSGLLSYNEQFF
TRBD1,TRBJ1-1,few,TRBV4-1,TGCGCCAGCAGCCACCGGACAGGGGTGAACACTGAAGCTTTCTTT,CASSHRTGVNTEAFF
NA,TRBJ2-1,few,TRBV6-4,TGTGCCAGCAGTCCAGGGTTCTACAATGAGCAGTTCTTC,CASSPGFYNEQFF
TRBD1,TRBJ1-1,few,TRBV2,TGTGCCAGCAGCAGACAGGGCGCCACTGAAGCTTTCTTT,CASSRQGATEAFF
NA,TRBJ2-7,NA,TRBV5-1,TGCGCCAGCAGCGGGTTGACGAACGAGCAGTACTTC,CASSGLTNEQYF
TRBD1,TRBJ2-1,NA,TRBV28,TGTGCCAGCAGTTTAAGGACAGGGTTCCCCCCCTACAATGAGCAGTTCTTC,CASSLRTGFPPYNEQFF
NA,TRBJ2-3,NA,TRBV7-2,TGTGCCAGCAGCTTAGTTTCGGCAGGGACAGATACGCAGTATTTT,CASSLVSAGTDTQYF
NA,TRBJ2-1,few,TRBV5-1,TGCGCCAGCAAAGAACCCCCCTACAATGAGCAGTTCTTC,CASKEPPYNEQFF
TRBD1,TRBJ1-2,few,TRBV19,TGTGCCACCTCCCCAGGGGGTTCTCTTCCTGGCTACACCTTC,CATSPGGSLPGYTF
NA,TRBJ2-1,many,TRBV27,TGTGCCAGCAGTTCCCAGACAGGCCCAGTGCAGTTCTTC,CASSSQTGPVQFF
NA,TRBJ2-7,few,TRBV7-9,TGTGCCAGCAGCTCGGACAGTCTTAGCTCCTACGAGCAGTACTTC,CASSSDSLSSYEQYF
TRBD2,TRBJ2-3,NA,TRBV6-1,TGTGCCGGCAGACCCTTAGCGGGGGGCACAGATACGCAGTATTTT,CAGRPLAGGTDTQYF
NA,TRBJ2-5,many,TRBV4-3,TGCGCCAGCAGCCGCTTTTGGGGCGGCCAAGAGACCCAGTACTTC,CASSRFWGGQETQYF
NA,TRBJ1-1,NA,TRBV12-3/TRBV12-4,TGTGCCAGCAGTTTACGCCAAGGTTCTGAAGCTTTCTTT,CASSLRQGSEAFF
NA,TRBJ2-1,NA,TRBV3-1,TGTGCCAGCAGCCCCCTGAGGCTAGGGGTTACCTACAATGAGCAGTTCTTC,CASSPLRLGVTYNEQFF
TRBD1,TRBJ1-1,NA,TRBV27,TGTGCCAGCAGCCTCCGGACAGGGGAGAGGGTGAGCACTGAAGCTTTCTTT,CASSLRTGERVSTEAFF
NA,TRBJ2-3,NA,TRBV20-1,TGCAGTGCTAGCACCCAGCCAGGGGCCGGAGATACGCAGTATTTT,CSASTQPGAGDTQYF
NA,TRBJ2-7,few,TRBV7-9,TGTGCCAGCAGCCCAAAGGAGGGAGTACCCTACGAGCAGTACTTC,CASSPKEGVPYEQYF
NA,TRBJ2-1,few,TRBV10-3,TGTGCCATCAGTGATTTTGGAGGGGGCTCCTACAATGAGCAGTTCTTC,CAISDFGGGSYNEQFF
TRBD2,TRBJ2-7,NA,TRBV5-1,TGCGCCAGCAGCTTGGGACTAGCGGGAGGCTTCTCCTATGAGCAGTACTTC,CASSLGLAGGFSYEQYF
NA,TRBJ2-5,NA,TRBV20-1,TGCAGTGCCTATTCCGCGGATCGGGAGACCCAGTACTTC,CSAYSADRETQYF
NA,TRBJ2-1,many,TRBV10-3,TGTGCCATCACTCCTTCTCTAGCCCCCCCCTACAATGAGCAGTTCTTC,CAITPSLAPPYNEQFF
NA,TRBJ2-1,NA,TRBV9,TGTGCCAGCAGCGCGCAGGGATATGAGCAGTTCTTC,CASSAQGYEQFF
NA,TRBJ1-1,NA,TRBV5-1,TGCGCCAGCAGCGGGGTTCGGTGGGATGAAGCTTTCTTT,CASSGVRWDEAFF
NA,TRBJ2-7,NA,TRBV20-1,TGCAGTGCCCCCCCGGGGAGCTCCTACAATGAGCAGTACTTC,CSAPPGSSYNEQYF
TRBD1,TRBJ2-7,many,TRBV9,TGTGCCAGCAGCCGTGGACAGGGGGTTTCCTACGAGCAGTACTTC,CASSRGQGVSYEQYF
NA,TRBJ2-5,few,TRBV7-2,TGTGCCAGCAGCTTACGGAAAGCTTTTGAGACCCAGTACTTC,CASSLRKAFETQYF
NA,TRBJ1-6,few,TRBV20-1,TGCAGTGCTAGAGACCACGACAATTCACCCCTCCACTTT,CSARDHDNSPLHF
NA,TRBJ1-2,few,TRBV6-5,TGTGCCAGCAGTTCTGGAGGGAACTTCCCATATGGCTACACCTTC,CASSSGGNFPYGYTF
NA,TRBJ1-2,NA,TRBV27,TGTGCCAGCAGTTACCATCCTCGGAGAGGGTACTATGGCTACACCTTC,CASSYHPRRGYYGYTF
NA,TRBJ2-3,few,TRBV6-1,TGTGCCAGCAGTCCCGGGACAACACCCTATGGCACAGATACGCAGTATTTT,CASSPGTTPYGTDTQYF
NA,TRBJ2-2,few,TRBV12-3/TRBV12-4,TGTGCCAGCAGTGAAAACAGGATCACCGGGGAGCTGTTTTTT,CASSENRITGELFF
TRBD1,TRBJ1-2,few,TRBV29-1,TGCAGCGTTTCTTCCGGGACAGGGGGCGGCGGCTACACCTTC,CSVSSGTGGGGYTF
NA,TRBJ1-1,few,TRBV29-1,TGCAGCGCCGACGCGGCGGTGAACACTGAAGCTTTCTTT,CSADAAVNTEAFF
TRBD2,TRBJ2-3,few,TRBV7-2,TGTGCCAGCAGCTTAGGGGCGGGGGGAGGCGCAGATACGCAGTATTTT,CASSLGAGGGADTQYF
NA,TRBJ2-2,NA,TRBV4-2,TGTGCCAGCAGCCAAGATACGGCCCAGTACGGGGAGCTGTTTTTT,CASSQDTAQYGELFF
TRBD1,TRBJ2-7,NA,TRBV6-5,TGTGCCAGCAGTTACACACCGGGACAGTTCTACGAGCAGTACTTC,CASSYTPGQFYEQYF
NA,TRBJ2-7,few,TRBV28,TGTGCCAGCTCCCGCGAACTGGGCGAGCAGTACTTC,CASSRELGEQYF
TRBD2,TRBJ2-7,many,TRBV20-1,TGCAGTGCCCGGGAACTAGCGGACTACGAGCAGTACTTC,CSARELADYEQYF
TRBD1,TRBJ1-4,few,TRBV20-1,TGCAGTGCCCAGGGGACAGGGGTGTCAACTAATGAAAAACTGTTTTTT,CSAQGTGVSTNEKLFF
NA,TRBJ1-2,many,TRBV12-3/TRBV12-4,TGTGCCAGCAGTTTAACAGGGAGTACTGGCTACACCTTC,CASSLTGSTGYTF
NA,TRBJ2-1,NA,TRBV11-2,TGTGCCAGCAGAGGAGTGGGGCCTCGGAATGAGCAGTTCTTC,CASRGVGPRNEQFF
TRBD2,TRBJ2-3,NA,TRBV7-9,TGTGCCAGCAGCTTATCAGTAGCGGGCGTTAGCACAGATACGCAGTATTTT,CASSLSVAGVSTDTQYF
NA,TRBJ1-1,few,TRBV11-2,TGTGCCAGCAGCTTGAACGGGATTGAAGCTTTCTTT,CASSLNGIEAFF